This T cell receptor beta chain comes out of a study of T cells after yellow fever vaccination (dated by TCRdb to between 2018 and 2020). Background for the entire study: The SMART-Seq v4 Ultra Low Input RNA kit was used to prepare libraries from fractions with low cell numbers. Blood samples were taken at several timepoints before and after primary and secondary immunization, and bulk PBMC replicates and cell subsets were isolated. Two healthy male donors, one aged 18 to 30 and one aged 30 to 40 years, made up the cohort. To follow T-cell clones before and after both primary and booster YFV17D yellow fever vaccination, bulk TCR alpha and beta repertoires underwent longitudinal sequencing.

The V end loses 9 bases and the J end loses 2 bases, and a stretch of 24 bases separates them. From the cysteine up to the phenylalanine, the CDR3 has a length of 17 residues. Just the 51-base CDR3 DNA is kept, in frame starting at base 1. What the treatment or condition label conveys for this sample: live attenuated yellow fever vaccine strain. PBMCs were isolated from peripheral blood using a standard Ficoll-Paque protocol. Dynabeads CD4 and CD8 positive selection kits were used to isolate CD4 and CD8 T-cell fractions. TriZol was used to extract RNA from bulk PBMCs, CD4 and CD8 fractions, and dextramer-positive and dextramer-negative fractions. Instrument on record: Illumina NovaSeq 6000. TCR cDNA was made using 5'RACE template switching, a step that added a universal primer site and unique molecular identifiers. Priming of cDNA synthesis was performed from both the TCR alpha and TCR beta constant segments. Library amplification involved two PCR steps, and the second step added sample barcodes and sequencing adapters. Sequencing of the libraries was done on either Illumina HiSeq 2500 (2x100 bp) or NovaSeq (2x150 bp). The authors processed their data as follows. Demultiplexing of reads and collapsing into UMI consensus sequences were performed with MIGEC, and V(D)J alignment was carried out with MiXCR. Using edgeR on replicate PBMC samples, clonotypes were called vaccine-responding if FDR was below 0.01 and the log2 fold change was above 5 up to day 15. Each bulk clonotype was labeled CD4 or CD8 based on which sequenced repertoire, CD4 or CD8, contained the clonotype at higher abundance. The public reads were run again by TCRdb, first through fastp at Q25 and then through MiXCR, and only productive beta chains were kept. All rows with the same CDR3 protein become a single entry with the most common DNA and genes. Clone size and V and J calls follow TCRdb, not the original study. In this sample the table shows about 120,000 distinct CDR3 sequences, roughly 15% of which occur a single time. The top ten constitute roughly 41% of the sample.

Only a few counts were recorded for this clonotype. The antigen this receptor binds is unknown. Qualities for individual bases were not recorded, and no much larger clone is one base off. The full study reports these points: Most clones expanded after primary vaccination (roughly 96% of CD4 and roughly 90% of CD8) were re-detected after the booster, suggesting that broad memory maintenance occurred. A small share of clonotypes occurred in both CD4 and CD8 compartments, likely arising from convergent recombination. Because abundant contaminating clonotypes from the bulk population could be contained in FACS-sorted repertoires, computational filtering was required. The study included only a couple of donors, which limits how far the findings can be generalized. The secondary T-cell response was found to be weaker but faster than the primary response, with a peak reached on day 5 rather than on day 15.

The sequence was obtained from a young man who received the YFV17D yellow fever vaccine. The material sequenced was CD8+ T cells sorted from PBMCs, taken 5 days after the yellow fever booster vaccination. The V gene is TRBV23-1 and the J gene is TRBJ2-3; the D gene is possibly TRBD1, with 5 bases matching. TRBV23-1 is an open reading frame whose function is uncertain. The CDR3: CASDKVQSAGLTDTQYF. At the DNA level, the sequence is TGCGCCAGTGATAAAGTTCAATCGGCAGGGCTCACAGATACGCAGTATTTT.